This TCR beta chain was documented in a study of blood T cells in healthy people across ages. Study findings and constraints: When set beside aged donors, long-lived donors presented more naive CD4+ cells and higher diversity. Per million T cells, TCR beta diversity dropped about linearly as age rose.

The authors ran a second PCR of 7 to 11 cycles using a sample-barcoded 5' primer and a J-beta primer mix. TCRdb used MiXCR to reprocess the 5' RACE reads, holding one entry per CDR3 protein. In the table there are over 550,000 distinct CDR3 sequences, roughly 31% of which are singletons. On this clonotype: Its antigen is not known.

Germline assignment: CDR1 SEHNR and CDR2 FQNEAQ (reference sequence). The CDR3 is made up of 16 amino acids. V lost 1 base, J lost 0 bases, and 11 bases lay in between. Donors were systemically healthy Caucasian individuals from Russia aged about 6 to 90 years. With each sample, at least 5 micrograms of total RNA were extracted. The sample was blood. This TCR derives from a woman over 75 in good health. The genes are TRBV7-9 and TRBJ2-3; D ambiguous. This CDR3 is CASSLVSAASTDTQYF. CDR3 DNA sequence: TGTGCCAGCAGCTTAGTTTCGGCTGCTAGCACAGATACGCAGTATTTT.